This TCR beta chain was identified in a study of CD8 T cells in ankylosing spondylitis. This clonotype was detected ten times or more. The antigen is undetermined. With molecular barcodes, quantitative 5'-RACE was used to make the TCR beta libraries. MiXCR, run by TCRdb on the 5' RACE reads, gives a single entry per CDR3 protein. The sample lists about 220,000 distinct CDR3 sequences; about 6.7% were seen once. The study's findings and limits: Before this, some motif variants had been reported in reactive arthritis synovial fluid and blood. A motif of roughly 8 highly homologous TCR beta variants was seen as apparently characteristic of ankylosing spondylitis blood. Clones linked to disease were reported to show significant enrichment in matched ankylosing spondylitis synovial fluid.

The receptor's source is a male donor with ankylosing spondylitis. The sample comprised blood, either unsorted or a sorted T cell fraction (not recorded which).

The CDR3 region has the DNA TGCAGCGTTGTTCTAGCGGGGGGGCCCACCGGGGAGCTGTTTTTT. It specifies CSVVLAGGPTGELFF. The rearrangement uses TRBV29-1 and TRBJ2-2; the match to TRBD2 covers 12 bases. The CDR3 loop spans 15 amino acids. Losses at the gene ends were 4 bases for V and 4 bases for J; bases not matched to a gene: 4. Germline CDR1 reads SQVTM; CDR2 reads ANQGSEA.